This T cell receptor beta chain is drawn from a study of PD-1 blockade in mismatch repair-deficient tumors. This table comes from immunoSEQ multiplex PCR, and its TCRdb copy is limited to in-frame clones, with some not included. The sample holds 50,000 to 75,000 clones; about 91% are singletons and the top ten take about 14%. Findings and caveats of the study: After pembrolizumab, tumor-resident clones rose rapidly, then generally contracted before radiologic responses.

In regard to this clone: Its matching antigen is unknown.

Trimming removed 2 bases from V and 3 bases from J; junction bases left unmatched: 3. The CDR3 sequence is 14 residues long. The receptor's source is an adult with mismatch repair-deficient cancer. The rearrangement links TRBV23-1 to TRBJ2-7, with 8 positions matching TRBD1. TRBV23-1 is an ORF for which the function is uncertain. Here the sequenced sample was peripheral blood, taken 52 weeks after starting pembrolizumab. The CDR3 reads CASSQPGQGYEQYF. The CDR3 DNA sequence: TGCGCCAGCAGTCAACCCGGACAGGGCTACGAGCAGTACTTC.